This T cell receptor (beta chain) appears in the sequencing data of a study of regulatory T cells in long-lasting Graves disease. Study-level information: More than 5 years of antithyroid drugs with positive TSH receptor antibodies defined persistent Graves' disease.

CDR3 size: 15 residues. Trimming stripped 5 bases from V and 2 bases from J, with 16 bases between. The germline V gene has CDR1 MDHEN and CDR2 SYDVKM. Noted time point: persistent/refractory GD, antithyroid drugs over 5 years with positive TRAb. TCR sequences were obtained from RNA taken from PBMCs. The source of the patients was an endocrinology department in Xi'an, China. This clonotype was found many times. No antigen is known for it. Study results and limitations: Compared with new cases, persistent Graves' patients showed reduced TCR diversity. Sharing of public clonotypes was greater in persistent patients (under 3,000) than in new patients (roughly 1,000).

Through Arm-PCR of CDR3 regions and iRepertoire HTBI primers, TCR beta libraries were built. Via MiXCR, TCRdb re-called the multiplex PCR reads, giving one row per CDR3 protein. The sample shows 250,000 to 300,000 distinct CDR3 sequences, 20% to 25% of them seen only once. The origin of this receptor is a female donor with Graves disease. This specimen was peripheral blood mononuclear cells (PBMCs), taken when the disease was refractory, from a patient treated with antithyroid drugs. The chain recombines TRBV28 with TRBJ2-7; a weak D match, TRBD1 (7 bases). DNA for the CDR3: TGTGCCAGCAGTCCACCGGGGGACAGCCCCTACGAGCAGTACTTC. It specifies CASSPPGDSPYEQYF.